This TCR beta chain was found in a study of blood T cell repertoires in COVID-19. Study-level information: The study drew acute and convalescent COVID-19 samples from the United States, Italy and Spain. PBMCs, B-cell-depleted T cells, or T cells provided the cDNA or gDNA that made up the material.

Original handling: Nucleated cell counts were estimated from reference gene primer amplification. TCRdb's copy holds only in-frame clones and misses some; the assay was immunoSEQ multiplex PCR. V, J and clone size were drawn from that table, and D and trimming were deduced from the DNA. This sample has 70,000 or so clones, with about 80% found just once. V gave up 5 bases and J gave up 5 bases; unmatched junction bases: 7. This CDR3 has 14 amino acids. CDR1 SGHKS and CDR2 YYEKEE come from the germline V gene (reference sequence). The TCR sequence derives from a human donor in a cohort sampled during active COVID-19. Sequencing input: peripheral blood. The J gene is TRBJ1-1, the V gene TRBV5-5; TRBD1 aligns across 9 bases. The CDR3: CASRRQGESTEAFF. The CDR3 nucleotides read TGTGCCAGCAGACGACAGGGGGAAAGTACTGAAGCTTTCTTT.